The 30 T cell receptor beta chains below come from one sample, sequenced in a study of T cell responses to AZD1222 COVID-19 vaccine. Repertoires were generated with immunoSEQ multiplex PCR, while TCRdb's copy carries only in-frame clones and drops some. The sample lists just over 150,000 clones; 80% to 90% were seen once. This sample comprised peripheral blood, obtained 28 days after the second AZD1222 dose. These receptors all stem from an adult who received the AZD1222 COVID-19 vaccine.

This clone was detected once. The rearrangement joins TRBV2 to TRBJ2-1; TRBD2 aligns across 10 bases. V lost 7 bases, J lost 6 bases, and 9 bases stayed unmatched. The CDR3 has 15 amino acids. From germline, CDR1 is SNHLY and CDR2 FYNNEI. The DNA for the CDR3 is TGTGCCAGCAAGGCTAGCGGGAGAGGATCCAATGAGCAGTTCTTC. Residues: CASKASGRGSNEQFF.

This clone was picked up a small number of times. This chain uses TRBV5-1 with TRBJ2-2; tentatively, D is TRBD2 (6 bases). CDR3 length: 13 amino acids. Germline V lookup: CDR1 SGHRS, CDR2 YFSETQ. Trimming took 5 bases from V and 7 from J, leaving 12 bases between them. In DNA form, the CDR3 reads TGCGCCAGCAGTTCAACAGCGGGCGGGGAGCTGTTTTTT. Protein: CASSSTAGGELFF.

This clone occurred once. The chain couples TRBV11-2 to TRBJ2-7; D is unclear. Germline CDR1 is SGHAT and CDR2 is FQNNGV. The CDR3 totals 15 residues. Trimming removed 5 bases from V and 4 bases from J, with 18 bases in between. This chain's CDR3 is CASSPRVSSWYEQYF. The DNA of the CDR3 is TGTGCCAGCAGCCCCCGAGTGAGTAGCTGGTACGAGCAGTACTTC.

This clone has just a few counts. The chain carries TRBV19 and TRBJ1-4, with no clear D. The CDR3 totals 15 residues. CDR1 is LNHDA, CDR2 SQIVND, per germline (reference sequence). V gave up 6 bases and J gave up 0 bases, with 11 bases separating them. CDR3 loop: CASRPYRATNEKLFF. In nucleotides, the CDR3 is TGTGCCAGTAGACCTTACCGGGCAACTAATGAAAAACTGTTTTTT.

This clone occurred many times. This CDR3 reads CASRLVDGQNQPQHF. The CDR3 coding sequence is TGTGCCAGCAGACTAGTCGATGGGCAAAATCAGCCCCAGCATTTT. The V gene is TRBV6-5, the J gene TRBJ1-5; D gene unclear. CDR1 is MNHEY, CDR2 SVGAGI, per germline. The CDR3 runs to 15 residues. V was clipped by 6 bases and J by 4 bases, with 16 bases between them.

CDR3 DNA: TGTGCCAGCAGAGACGCGGTTCTCTCCTACAATGAGCAGTTCTTC. It translates to CASRDAVLSYNEQFF. This rearrangement joins TRBV6-6 to TRBJ2-1; D is ambiguous. Germline V gives CDR1 MNHNY, CDR2 SVGAGI (reference sequence). This CDR3 is built from 15 residues. The V end was cut by 6 bases, the J end by 0 bases, with 12 bases between.

The chain combines TRBV5-6 with TRBJ2-3; D might be TRBD2 (5 bases). The CDR3 spans 16 residues. Per germline, CDR1 SGHDT and CDR2 YYEEEE. V dropped 0 bases and J dropped 4 bases, with 15 bases sitting between them. CDR3 loop: CASSLAVGAGADTQYF. In DNA, the CDR3 is TGTGCCAGCAGCTTGGCCGTCGGCGCGGGCGCAGATACGCAGTATTTT.

The rearrangement joins TRBV5-1 to TRBJ2-1; D might be TRBD1 (6 bases). V was cut by 0 bases and J by 3 bases, with 10 bases left in between. Germline CDR1 and CDR2: SGHRS and YFSETQ. This CDR3 spans 15 amino acids. Here the CDR3 reads CASSLDGQSYNEQFF. DNA of the CDR3: TGCGCCAGCAGCTTGGATGGACAGAGCTACAATGAGCAGTTCTTC.

The genes are TRBV20-1 and TRBJ2-3; the D gene is possibly TRBD2 (5 bases). The germline gives CDR1 DFQATT, CDR2 SNEGSKA (reference sequence). This CDR3 is 12 amino acids long. V lost 3 bases and J lost 6, with 10 bases in between. The CDR3 bases are TGCAGTGCTAGTCTAACGGGGGATACGCAGTATTTT. Residues: CSASLTGDTQYF.

This clone appeared once. The V and J genes are TRBV19 and TRBJ2-2; TRBD1 is a possible D gene (5 bases). Germline loops: CDR1 LNHDA, CDR2 SQIVND (reference sequence). The CDR3 contains 18 residues. Trimming removed 6 bases from V and 1 base from J, with 21 bases in between. The DNA for the CDR3 is TGTGCCAGTAGGCCATACAGGTCAGATCAGTGGAACACCGGGGAGCTGTTTTTT. Its translation: CASRPYRSDQWNTGELFF.

The CDR3 reads CASSSTGTGAIAEAFF. The CDR3 nucleotides read TGTGCCAGCAGTTCCACCGGGACAGGGGCTATAGCTGAAGCTTTCTTT. The chain has TRBV6-2 or TRBV6-3 and TRBJ1-1; the match to TRBD1 covers 10 bases. The CDR3 covers 16 residues. Germline-derived CDR1 and CDR2 are MNHEY and SVGEGT. J was trimmed by 6 bases and V by 4 bases; bases with no gene match: 11.

This clone is a singleton in its sample. This chain uses TRBV27 with TRBJ1-2; D might be TRBD1 (5 bases). The CDR3 has 13 residues. V gave up 8 bases and J gave up 7 bases, with 17 bases separating them. The germline V gene encodes CDR1 MNHEY and CDR2 SMNVEV (reference sequence). CDR3 nucleotide sequence: TGTGCCAGCGGCTCAGGGTTTCTGGTTGGCTACACCTTC. Its translation is CASGSGFLVGYTF.

This sequence joins TRBV6-2 or TRBV6-3 and TRBJ2-1; no clear D gene. The CDR3 runs to 14 residues. Trimming removed 2 bases at V and 0 bases at J, with 5 bases between. The germline gives CDR1 MNHEY, CDR2 SVGEGT. The CDR3 reads CASSYPGSYNEQFF. CDR3 DNA sequence: TGTGCCAGCAGTTACCCCGGCTCCTACAATGAGCAGTTCTTC.

This sequence joins TRBV9 and TRBJ2-6, with D hard to call. This CDR3 comprises 13 residues. CDR1 and CDR2 from the germline V gene are SGDLS and YYNGEE. V lost 4 bases and J 1 base, leaving 3 bases between the germline ends. The CDR3 reads CASSPSGANVLTF. The CDR3 nucleotides read TGTGCCAGCAGCCCATCTGGGGCCAACGTCCTGACTTTC.

V gene TRBV11-1 combines with J gene TRBJ2-1; 10 nucleotides align to TRBD1. The CDR3 is 15 residues long. The V and J ends lost 5 bases and 2 bases, in that order; junction bases with no gene match: 3. Per the germline V gene, CDR1 is SGHAT and CDR2 is FQDESV (reference sequence). CDR3 region: CASSVDRGTYNEQFF. CDR3 in DNA: TGTGCCAGCAGCGTGGACAGGGGGACCTACAATGAGCAGTTCTTC. The complete variable domain, with remaining parts taken from reference TRBV11-1 and TRBJ2-1, reads EAEVAQSPRYKITEKSQAVAFWCDPISGHATLYWYRQILGQGPELLVQFQDESVVDDSQLPKDRFSAERLKGVDSTLKIQPAELGDSAMYLCASSVDRGTYNEQFFGPGTRLTVL.

This chain connects TRBV27 to TRBJ2-7; D gene uncertain. The CDR3 consists of 15 residues. V dropped 2 bases and J dropped 0 bases, with 11 bases sitting between them. Germline-derived CDR1 and CDR2 are MNHEY and SMNVEV (reference sequence). For the CDR3, the DNA is TGTGCCAGCAGTTTAGTCGAGAGAAGCTCCTACGAGCAGTACTTC. It specifies CASSLVERSSYEQYF.

The rearrangement joins TRBV7-2 to TRBJ2-7; the D gene is possibly TRBD2 (6 bases). The CDR3 sequence is 14 residues long. V dropped 6 bases and J dropped 0 bases, with 12 bases sitting between them. Germline V lookup: CDR1 SGHTA, CDR2 FQGNSA. The CDR3 here is CASRTGGTSYEQYF. CDR3 nucleotide sequence: TGTGCCAGCAGAACCGGAGGGACCTCCTACGAGCAGTACTTC.

The chain joins TRBV19 to TRBJ1-2, with D unclear. Trimming stripped 7 bases from V and 6 bases from J, with 9 bases between. CDR3 length: 11 residues. Germline CDR1 LNHDA, CDR2 SQIVND (reference sequence). The CDR3 reads CASKGSHGYTF. In DNA form, the CDR3 reads TGTGCCAGTAAGGGCAGTCATGGCTACACCTTC. The variable domain in full, completed from reference TRBV19 and TRBJ1-2, reads DGGITQSPKYLFRKEGQNVTLSCEQNLNHDAMYWYRQDPGQGLRLIYYSQIVNDFQKGDIAEGYSVSREKKESFPLTVTSAQKNPTAFYLCASKGSHGYTFGSGTRLTVV.

Concerning this clone itself: A far larger clone is only one base removed, so a read error is likely. The rearrangement uses TRBV3-1 (or the pseudogene TRBV3-2) and TRBJ1-5; D gene unclear. Per germline, CDR1 LGHDT and CDR2 YNNKEL (reference sequence). This CDR3 is 15 amino acids long. Trimming took off 2 bases at V and 6 bases at J, with 14 bases between the two ends. In DNA, the CDR3 is TGTGCCAGCAGCCAAAGGAAATGGAATGCTCAGCCCCAGCATTTT. Encoded protein: CASSQRKWNAQPQHF.

In this sample, this clone turned up once. As DNA, the CDR3 is TGTGCCAGCAGCTCGGACGGATCCCAAGAGACCCAGTACTTC. Amino acids: CASSSDGSQETQYF. The V and J genes are TRBV2 and TRBJ2-5; D is ambiguous. Trimming left V 6 bases short and J 1 base short, with 12 bases between. CDR3 size: 14 residues. Germline V lookup: CDR1 SNHLY, CDR2 FYNNEI.

The V and J genes are TRBV10-3 and TRBJ2-2, with a tentative D call TRBD2 (5 bases). This CDR3 region has 14 residues. Germline V gene sequence: CDR1 ENHRY, CDR2 SYGVKD. V lost 6 bases, J lost 7 bases, and 15 bases lay in between. CDR3: CAIRGLAEGGELFF. The CDR3 coding sequence is TGTGCCATCAGAGGCCTAGCCGAGGGCGGGGAGCTGTTTTTT.

The rearrangement joins TRBV6-2 or TRBV6-3 to TRBJ2-7; D possibly corresponds to TRBD2 (6 bases). Germline V gene lookup returns CDR1 MNHEY and CDR2 SVGEGT. This CDR3 has 15 amino acids. Trimming took off 2 bases at V and 2 bases at J, with 13 bases between the two ends. CDR3 bases: TGTGCCAGCAGTTACAGGGGCGGAGGGACCTACGAGCAGTACTTC. Protein product: CASSYRGGGTYEQYF.

The V and J genes are TRBV30 and TRBJ2-3; D not certain. The V and J ends lost 2 bases and 2 bases respectively, with 8 bases between them. The germline gives CDR1 GTSNPN, CDR2 SVGIG (reference sequence). This CDR3 has 13 residues. CDR3 sequence: CAWSRTHTDTQYF. The CDR3, as DNA: TGTGCCTGGAGTAGGACCCACACAGATACGCAGTATTTT. Complete variable domain (other parts from reference TRBV30 and TRBJ2-3): SQTIHQWPATLVQPVGSPLSLECTVEGTSNPNLYWYRQAAGRGLQLLFYSVGIGQISSEVPQNLSASRPQDRQFILSSKKLLLSDSGFYLCAWSRTHTDTQYFGPGTRLTVL.

The rearrangement joins TRBV11-2 to TRBJ2-1; D not certain. The CDR3 extends over 15 amino acids. Per germline, CDR1 SGHAT and CDR2 FQNNGV. Trimming pared 7 bases from V and 0 bases from J, leaving 13 bases between. The CDR3 nucleotides are TGTGCCAGCACCAACCCGGCCAGCTCCTACAATGAGCAGTTCTTC. Translating gives CASTNPASSYNEQFF.

The J gene is TRBJ2-5, the V gene TRBV7-9, with D perhaps TRBD2 (6 bases). From germline, CDR1 is SEHNR and CDR2 FQNEAQ (reference sequence). This CDR3 comprises 14 residues. V lost 3 bases and J 3 bases, leaving 11 bases between the germline ends. CDR3: CASSFGAGKETQYF. CDR3 bases: TGTGCCAGCAGCTTTGGGGCGGGGAAAGAGACCCAGTACTTC.

V usage is TRBV9 and J usage is TRBJ2-3; 9 positions match TRBD1. The CDR3 spans 16 residues. After removal of 4 bases from V and 1 base from J, the junction contained 7 bases not matched to a gene. Looked up from germline, CDR1 is SGDLS and CDR2 is YYNGEE. The CDR3 loop reads CASSKRGQGGTDTQYF. CDR3 bases: TGTGCCAGCAGCAAGAGGGGACAGGGAGGCACAGATACGCAGTATTTT.

The J gene is TRBJ2-2, the V gene TRBV10-3; tentatively, D is TRBD1 (6 bases). CDR1 and CDR2 from the germline V gene are ENHRY and SYGVKD. V lost 6 bases, J lost 3 bases, and 14 bases lay in between. The CDR3 runs to 15 residues. The CDR3 DNA reads as TGTGCCATCAGCGAGAGGGGGAGTTACACCGGGGAGCTGTTTTTT. Protein sequence: CAISERGSYTGELFF.

The chain carries TRBV4-2 and TRBJ2-3, with 7 bases lining up with TRBD1. The V and J ends lost 5 bases and 1 base, in that order; junction bases with no gene match: 6. The CDR3 sequence is 15 residues long. Germline assignment: CDR1 LGHNA and CDR2 YNFKEQ. The CDR3 region is CASSASGTGTDTQYF. The CDR3 DNA reads TGTGCCAGCAGCGCCTCCGGGACAGGCACAGATACGCAGTATTTT.

V is TRBV19 and J is TRBJ2-1, with a possible D match to TRBD1 (6 bases). V was shortened by 4 bases and J by 5 bases, with 12 bases between the two germline ends. CDR1 and CDR2 (germline): LNHDA, SQIVND (reference sequence). This CDR3 has 14 residues. CDR3 DNA: TGTGCCAGTAGTAAGCCACGACAGGACAATGAGCAGTTCTTC. Amino acid sequence: CASSKPRQDNEQFF.

V and J are TRBV7-2 and TRBJ2-3; no reliable D call. CDR3 size: 13 residues. Trimming pared 5 bases from V and 2 bases from J, leaving 8 bases between. Germline assignment: CDR1 SGHTA and CDR2 FQGNSA. The CDR3 nucleotides are TGTGCCAGCAGCCACGGGTACACAGATACGCAGTATTTT. Its protein is CASSHGYTDTQYF.